These 21 T cell receptor beta chains were sequenced from one sample in a study of blood T cell repertoires in COVID-19. Sequenced by immunoSEQ multiplex PCR; TCRdb stores in-frame clones only, minus some. The sample records 250,000 to 350,000 clones, roughly 90% being singletons. The sequencing sample was made of peripheral blood. The receptors derive from a man aged 18 to 30 who had recovered from COVID-19.

This chain links TRBV7-9 with TRBJ1-5, with 10 nucleotides matching TRBD1. CDR1 is SEHNR, CDR2 FQNEAQ, per germline (reference sequence). The CDR3 totals 16 residues. V gave up 5 bases and J gave up 3 bases; unmatched junction bases: 7. In nucleotides, the CDR3 is TGTGCCAGCAGCGCGCCGGGACAGGGGACCAATCAGCCCCAGCATTTT. This codes for CASSAPGQGTNQPQHF.

The rearrangement joins TRBV2 to TRBJ1-1; 7 bases agree with TRBD1. J gave up 1 base and V 7 bases, and 6 bases lay outside the gene matches. Germline V gene sequence: CDR1 SNHLY, CDR2 FYNNEI. The CDR3 has 14 residues. CDR3 residues: CASTVTGTNTEAFF. The CDR3 DNA sequence: TGTGCCAGCACCGTGACAGGGACGAACACTGAAGCTTTCTTT.

The chain uses TRBV5-4 and TRBJ2-5; 10 bases are shared with TRBD2. The V and J ends lost 2 bases and 3 bases, in that order; junction bases with no gene match: 4. Germline V gene lookup returns CDR1 SGHNT and CDR2 YYREEE (reference sequence). The CDR3 sequence is 15 residues long. Written as DNA, the CDR3 is TGTGCCAGCAGCTTTAGAAGCGGGGGGGAAGAGACCCAGTACTTC. Protein product: CASSFRSGGEETQYF.

This chain connects TRBV6-5 to TRBJ1-3; 7 bases are shared with TRBD1. The CDR3 length is 15 residues. The junction had 1 base not matched to a gene; V was cut back by 2 bases and J by 0 bases. CDR1 MNHEY and CDR2 SVGAGI come from the germline V gene. CDR3 sequence: CASSYGDSSGNTIYF. The CDR3 bases are TGTGCCAGCAGTTACGGGGACAGCTCTGGAAACACCATATATTTT.

The chain joins TRBV24-1 to TRBJ2-1; 7 positions agree with TRBD1. This CDR3 has 16 residues. The V gene end was trimmed by 4 bases and the J gene end by 6 bases; junction bases not matched to a gene: 11. The germline CDR1 and CDR2 sequences are KGHDR and SFDVKD. In DNA, the CDR3 is TGTGCCACCAGTGAGTCCGGGACAGCCGAACTCAATGAGCAGTTCTTC. This codes for CATSESGTAELNEQFF.

This clone was counted once. The chain couples TRBV5-1 to TRBJ2-7; TRBD1 might be the D (5 bases). The V gene lost 0 bases and the J gene lost 5 bases, with 12 bases spanning the gap. Germline V gives CDR1 SGHRS, CDR2 YFSETQ. CDR3 length: 14 residues. CDR3 in amino acids: CASSLAGQHDEQYF. The CDR3 coding sequence is TGCGCCAGCAGCTTGGCAGGGCAGCACGACGAGCAGTACTTC. The whole variable domain, filled in from reference TRBV5-1 and TRBJ2-7, reads KAGVTQTPRYLIKTRGQQVTLSCSPISGHRSVSWYQQTPGQGLQFLFEYFSETQRNKGNFPGRFSGRQFSNSRSEMNVSTLELGDSALYLCASSLAGQHDEQYFGPGTRLTVT.

DNA of the CDR3: TGTGCTAGTTGGGGGAGGGACAAACCAAGCATGAACACTGAAGCTTTCTTT. This sequence encodes CASWGRDKPSMNTEAFF. The rearrangement links TRBV12-5 to TRBJ1-1, with a tentative D call TRBD1 (6 bases). The CDR3 covers 17 residues. CDR1 LGHNT and CDR2 FRNRAP come from the germline V gene. V gave up 8 bases and J gave up 0 bases, with 22 bases separating them.

The V gene is TRBV27, the J gene TRBJ2-4; TRBD2 aligns across 9 bases. The CDR3 totals 19 residues. V was pared by 4 bases and J by 6 bases, with 19 bases of the junction left unmatched. In germline, CDR1 is MNHEY, CDR2 SMNVEV (reference sequence). This CDR3 is CASSSQGVGTSPEGNIQYF. The CDR3 DNA follows: TGTGCCAGCAGTTCTCAGGGCGTGGGGACTAGCCCGGAGGGAAACATTCAGTACTTC.

This rearrangement joins TRBV27 to TRBJ2-1; TRBD2 agrees at 15 bases. The CDR3 spans 19 residues. V dropped 3 bases and J dropped 6; count of bases not matched to a gene: 12. The V gene's germline CDR1 is MNHEY and CDR2 SMNVEV (reference sequence). CDR3: CASSFYPGLAGGGGNEQFF. The CDR3 nucleotides are TGTGCCAGCAGTTTCTATCCGGGACTAGCGGGAGGCGGTGGCAATGAGCAGTTCTTC.

This chain connects TRBV2 to TRBJ1-3; D gene unclear. Trimming removed 7 bases at V and 0 bases at J, with 10 bases between. Germline CDR1 and CDR2: SNHLY and FYNNEI. The CDR3 length is 14 residues. The CDR3 DNA reads as TGTGCCAGCATTCAGGCAGACTCTGGAAACACCATATATTTT. Encoded protein: CASIQADSGNTIYF.

The genes are TRBV5-8 and TRBJ2-1, with TRBD2 matching 7 bases. CDR3 size: 16 residues. J lost 0 bases, V lost 4 bases, and 7 bases had no gene match. Germline values: CDR1 SGHTS, CDR2 YDEGEE. CDR3 sequence reads: CASSPSSGTSYNEQFF. CDR3 nucleotide sequence: TGTGCCAGCAGCCCCTCTAGCGGAACCTCCTACAATGAGCAGTTCTTC.

The chain links TRBV18 to TRBJ1-6; TRBD1 might be the D (5 bases). CDR3 length: 14 residues. Germline V gene sequence: CDR1 KGHSH, CDR2 LQKENI. Trimming left V 5 bases short and J 7 bases short, with 12 bases between. CDR3 in amino acids: CASSTPGNNSPLHF. As DNA, the CDR3 is TGTGCCAGCTCAACCCCAGGGAACAATTCACCCCTCCACTTT.

The V and J genes are TRBV27 and TRBJ2-7; TRBD1 aligns across 8 bases. V was pared by 4 bases and J by 3 bases, with 14 bases of the junction left unmatched. The V gene's germline CDR1 is MNHEY and CDR2 SMNVEV (reference sequence). The CDR3 contains 17 residues. CDR3 sequence: CASSSLTLDRGGYEQYF. As DNA, the CDR3 is TGTGCCAGCAGTTCCTTAACCCTCGACAGGGGAGGCTACGAGCAGTACTTC.

The V call is TRBV5-5, the J call TRBJ2-3; 8 bases are a match to TRBD2. Per the germline V gene, CDR1 is SGHKS and CDR2 is YYEKEE (reference sequence). J lost 5 bases, V lost 5 bases, and 10 bases had no gene match. The CDR3 loop spans 15 amino acids. Here the CDR3 reads CASRVTGGAGDTQYF. The CDR3 coding sequence is TGTGCCAGCAGGGTCACGGGGGGGGCCGGAGATACGCAGTATTTT.

The chain combines TRBV5-6 with TRBJ1-2; 7 bases map to TRBD1. V was pared by 0 bases and J by 4 bases, with 3 bases of the junction left unmatched. Per germline, CDR1 SGHDT and CDR2 YYEEEE. The CDR3 totals 14 residues. The CDR3 region is CASSLVQGGYGYTF. In DNA form, the CDR3 reads TGTGCCAGCAGCTTGGTGCAGGGGGGCTATGGCTACACCTTC.

The CDR3 DNA follows: TGTGCCAGCAGACCCCACGGGGGGGCCTACGAGCAGTACTTC. Translating gives CASRPHGGAYEQYF. The rearrangement links TRBV2 to TRBJ2-7, with TRBD2 matching over 8 bases. J gave up 2 bases and V 6 bases, and 6 bases lay outside the gene matches. From germline, CDR1 is SNHLY and CDR2 FYNNEI. This CDR3 region has 14 residues.

This chain uses TRBV9 with TRBJ1-1, with TRBD1 matching 10 bases. V lost 3 bases, J lost 0 bases, and 2 bases stayed unmatched. The CDR3 has 15 amino acids. Germline CDR1 is SGDLS and CDR2 is YYNGEE. DNA of the CDR3: TGTGCCAGCAGCGGGGGACAGGGGTTGAACACTGAAGCTTTCTTT. The encoded protein is CASSGGQGLNTEAFF.

This rearrangement joins TRBV9 to TRBJ2-6, with D possibly being TRBD2 (6 bases). Trimming cost V 4 bases and J 0 bases, with 26 bases left between them. Germline V gene lookup returns CDR1 SGDLS and CDR2 YYNGEE. The CDR3 has 21 residues. CDR3: CASSSRGVKAGSGSGANVLTF. DNA of the CDR3: TGTGCCAGCAGCTCGAGAGGGGTAAAGGCGGGATCGGGCTCTGGGGCCAACGTCCTGACTTTC.

The chain couples TRBV10-3 to TRBJ1-1; TRBD1 aligns across 7 bases. Germline V gene data show CDR1 as ENHRY and CDR2 as SYGVKD. The CDR3 covers 15 residues. V was pared by 4 bases and J by 0 bases, with 5 bases of the junction left unmatched. As DNA, the CDR3 is TGTGCCATCAGTGCAAAGGGGGCTATGAACACTGAAGCTTTCTTT. It codes for CAISAKGAMNTEAFF.

The V and J genes are TRBV7-9 and TRBJ1-1, with D unresolved. Trimming pared 8 bases from V and 1 base from J, leaving 11 bases between. The CDR3 is 13 residues long. Germline V gene sequence: CDR1 SEHNR, CDR2 FQNEAQ (reference sequence). For the CDR3, the DNA is TGTGCCAGCGCGAAAACTCCGAACACTGAAGCTTTCTTT. Encoded protein: CASAKTPNTEAFF.

J is TRBJ1-1 and V is TRBV27, with 8 nucleotides matching TRBD1. Unmatched junction bases numbered 6, after V lost 5 bases and J lost 1 base. Germline V gene data show CDR1 as MNHEY and CDR2 as SMNVEV (reference sequence). The CDR3 extends over 15 amino acids. In nucleotides, the CDR3 is TGTGCCAGCAGTCCCCAGGGGGCAGGGAACACTGAAGCTTTCTTT. It codes for CASSPQGAGNTEAFF.